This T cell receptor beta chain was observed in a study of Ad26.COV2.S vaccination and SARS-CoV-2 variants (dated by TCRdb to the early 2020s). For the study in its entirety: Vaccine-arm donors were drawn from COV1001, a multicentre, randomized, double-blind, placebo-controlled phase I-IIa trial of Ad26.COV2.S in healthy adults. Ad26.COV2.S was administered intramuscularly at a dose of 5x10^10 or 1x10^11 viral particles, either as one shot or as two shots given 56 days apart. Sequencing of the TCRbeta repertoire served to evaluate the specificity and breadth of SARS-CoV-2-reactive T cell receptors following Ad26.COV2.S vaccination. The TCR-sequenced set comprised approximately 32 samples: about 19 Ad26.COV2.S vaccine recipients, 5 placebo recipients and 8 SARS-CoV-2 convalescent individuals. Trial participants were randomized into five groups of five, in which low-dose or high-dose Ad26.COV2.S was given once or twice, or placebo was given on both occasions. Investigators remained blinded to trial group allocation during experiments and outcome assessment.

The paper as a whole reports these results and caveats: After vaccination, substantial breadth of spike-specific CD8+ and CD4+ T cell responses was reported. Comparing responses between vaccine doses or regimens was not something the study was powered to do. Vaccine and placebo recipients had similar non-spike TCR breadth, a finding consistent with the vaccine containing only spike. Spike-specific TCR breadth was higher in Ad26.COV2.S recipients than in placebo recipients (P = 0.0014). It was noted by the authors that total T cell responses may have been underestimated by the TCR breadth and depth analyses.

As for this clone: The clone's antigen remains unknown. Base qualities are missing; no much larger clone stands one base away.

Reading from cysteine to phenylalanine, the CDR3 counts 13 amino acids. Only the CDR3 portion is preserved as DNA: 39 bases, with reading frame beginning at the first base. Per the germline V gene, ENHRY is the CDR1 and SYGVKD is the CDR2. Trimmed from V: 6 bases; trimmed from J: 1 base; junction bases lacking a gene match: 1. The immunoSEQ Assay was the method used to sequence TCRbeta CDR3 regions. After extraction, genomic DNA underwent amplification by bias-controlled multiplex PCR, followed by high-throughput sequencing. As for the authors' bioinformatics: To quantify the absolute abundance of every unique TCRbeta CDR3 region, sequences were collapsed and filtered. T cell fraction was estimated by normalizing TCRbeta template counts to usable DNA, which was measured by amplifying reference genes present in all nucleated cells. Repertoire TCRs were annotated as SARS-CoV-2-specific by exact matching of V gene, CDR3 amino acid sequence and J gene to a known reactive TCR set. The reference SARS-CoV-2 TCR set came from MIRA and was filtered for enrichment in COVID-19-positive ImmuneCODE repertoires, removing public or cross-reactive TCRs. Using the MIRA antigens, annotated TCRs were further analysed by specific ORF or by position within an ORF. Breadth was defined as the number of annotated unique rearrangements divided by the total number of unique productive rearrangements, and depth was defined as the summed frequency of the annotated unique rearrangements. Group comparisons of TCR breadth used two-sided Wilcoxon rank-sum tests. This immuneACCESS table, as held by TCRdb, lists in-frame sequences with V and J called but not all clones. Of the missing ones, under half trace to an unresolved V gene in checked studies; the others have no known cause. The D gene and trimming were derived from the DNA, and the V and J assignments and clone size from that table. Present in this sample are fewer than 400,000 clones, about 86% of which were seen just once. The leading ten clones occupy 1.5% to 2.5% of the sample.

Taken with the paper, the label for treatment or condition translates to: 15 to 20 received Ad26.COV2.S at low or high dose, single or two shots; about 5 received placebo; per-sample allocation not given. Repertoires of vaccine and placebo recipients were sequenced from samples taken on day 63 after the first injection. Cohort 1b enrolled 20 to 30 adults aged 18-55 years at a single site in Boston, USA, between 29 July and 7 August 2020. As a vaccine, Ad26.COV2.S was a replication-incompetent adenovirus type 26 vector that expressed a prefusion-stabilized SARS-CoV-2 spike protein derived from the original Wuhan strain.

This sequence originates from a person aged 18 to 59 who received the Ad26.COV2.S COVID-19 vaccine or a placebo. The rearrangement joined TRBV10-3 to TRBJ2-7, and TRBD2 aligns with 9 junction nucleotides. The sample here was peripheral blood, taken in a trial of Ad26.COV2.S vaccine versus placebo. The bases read TGTGCCATCAGAGCGGGGGGTTCCTACGAGCAGTACTTC. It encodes CAIRAGGSYEQYF.